The clone carrying this T cell receptor (beta chain) is termed medium-sized. What it binds is unknown. TCRdb passed the 5' RACE reads through MiXCR, listing each CDR3 protein once. The sample records around 9,200 distinct CDR3 sequences, approximately 5% being singletons. The data derive from a study of spatial heterogeneity in lung cancer. For the study at large: Fewer alpha-chain than beta-chain sequences were consistently detected. Whole-study findings and limits: Mutation counts in tumors were tracked by counts of expanded intratumoral alpha and beta TCRs.

Specified time point: sample taken at primary tumor resection. The sequences come from lung tumor tissue, collected at surgery. This receptor was obtained from a female donor with early-stage non-small cell lung cancer.

This chain's CDR3 is CSARIPAGRDTQYF. The DNA for the CDR3 is TGCAGTGCTAGAATTCCGGCAGGGAGGGATACGCAGTATTTT. J is TRBJ2-3 and V is TRBV20-1; possibly TRBD2 for D (6 bases). Trimming took off 2 bases at V and 6 bases at J, with 15 bases between the two ends. CDR3 size: 14 residues. Looked up from germline, CDR1 is DFQATT and CDR2 is SNEGSKA (reference sequence).